The next 21 T cell receptor beta chains were all read from a single sample in a study of T cells in Graves' hyperthyroidism and ophthalmopathy. TCR beta CDR3 sequences were amplified from RNA transcripts. When the TCR CDR3 underwent first-round RT-PCR, the HTBI primer set was used. Via MiXCR, TCRdb re-called the multiplex PCR reads, giving one row per CDR3 protein. Altogether approximately 520,000 distinct CDR3 sequences are present, around 22% being singletons, with the ten largest covering around 11%. What was sequenced was blood. The receptors shown here come from a woman in her twenties or thirties with Graves' ophthalmopathy.

This chain connects TRBV5-1 to TRBJ1-2; 10 nucleotides match TRBD1. Unmatched junction bases numbered 5, after V lost 4 bases and J lost 2 bases. Germline V gene lookup returns CDR1 SGHRS and CDR2 YFSETQ. CDR3 length: 15 amino acids. CDR3 nucleotides: TGCGCCAGCAGCACGACAGGGGGCGCGAACTATGGCTACACCTTC. Amino acid sequence: CASSTTGGANYGYTF. Using reference TRBV5-1 and TRBJ1-2 for the parts outside the CDR3, the full variable domain is KAGVTQTPRYLIKTRGQQVTLSCSPISGHRSVSWYQQTPGQGLQFLFEYFSETQRNKGNFPGRFSGRQFSNSRSEMNVSTLELGDSALYLCASSTTGGANYGYTFGSGTRLTVV.

This clonotype was counted ten times or more. V and J are TRBV7-2 and TRBJ2-2; TRBD1 agrees at 10 bases. CDR1 SGHTA and CDR2 FQGNSA come from the germline V gene. The CDR3 consists of 15 residues. V trimming: 3 bases; J trimming: 4 bases; junction bases outside the gene matches: 2. CDR3 DNA: TGTGCCAGCAGCTTGGGACAGGGGATCACCGGGGAGCTGTTTTTT. Translating it yields CASSLGQGITGELFF.

This chain links TRBV12-3 or TRBV12-4 with TRBJ1-5; D is possibly TRBD1 (5 bases). The CDR3 sequence is 15 residues long. Trimming cost V 5 bases and J 0 bases, with 11 bases left between them. CDR3 residues: CASSVGTDSNQPQHF. CDR3 DNA sequence: TGTGCCAGCAGTGTTGGGACGGATAGCAATCAGCCCCAGCATTTT.

This clonotype showed up many times. The chain combines TRBV7-2 with TRBJ2-7; D possibly matches TRBD1 or TRBD2 (5 bases each). Germline V gives CDR1 SGHTA, CDR2 FQGNSA. Trimming took off 1 base at V and 3 bases at J, with 10 bases between the two ends. CDR3 size: 14 residues. The CDR3 sequence is CASSLVGEYYEQYF. The CDR3 region has the DNA TGTGCCAGCAGCTTAGTAGGGGAGTACTACGAGCAGTACTTC.

In its sample, this clonotype was seen a few times. The chain recombines TRBV20-1 with TRBJ2-7; D gene uncertain. The CDR3 spans 14 residues. Per germline, CDR1 DFQATT and CDR2 SNEGSKA (reference sequence). V was clipped by 5 bases and J by 0 bases, with 14 bases between them. This CDR3 reads CSAPRQPASYEQYF. In DNA, the CDR3 is TGCAGTGCTCCGAGGCAGCCGGCCTCCTACGAGCAGTACTTC.

V usage is TRBV5-5 and J usage is TRBJ1-2; 8 nucleotides agree with TRBD1. Trimming at V came to 4 bases and at J to 8 bases, leaving 10 bases not matched to a gene. CDR3 length: 14 amino acids. Germline CDR1 SGHKS, CDR2 YYEKEE (reference sequence). The chain's CDR3 is CASSGLGQAGGYTF. CDR3 nucleotides: TGTGCCAGCAGCGGCCTGGGACAGGCTGGGGGCTACACCTTC.

This clonotype showed up many times. The chain uses TRBV4-3 and TRBJ1-1, with unresolved D. The germline V gene has CDR1 LGHNA and CDR2 YSLEER. Trimming took off 8 bases at V and 1 base at J, with 11 bases between the two ends. The CDR3 is made up of 13 amino acids. CDR3 sequence: CASGIGRNTEAFF. CDR3 nucleotides: TGCGCCAGCGGAATAGGGAGGAACACTGAAGCTTTCTTT.

This clonotype was observed many times. V gene TRBV7-8 combines with J gene TRBJ2-7; no clear D. Germline-derived CDR1 and CDR2 are SGHVS and FQNEAQ. The V end was cut by 5 bases, the J end by 6 bases, with 11 bases between. The CDR3 runs 12 residues. DNA of the CDR3: TGTGCCAGCAGCCCTGTTCCAGGCGAGCAGTACTTC. Protein sequence: CASSPVPGEQYF.

This clonotype was counted many times. This chain joins TRBV11-2 and TRBJ2-2; D uncertain. The CDR3 is made up of 14 amino acids. Germline-derived CDR1 and CDR2 are SGHAT and FQNNGV. The V end lost 10 bases, the J end lost 6 bases, and 18 bases lay between the germline ends. This CDR3 reads CATKLNSIAGELFF. The CDR3 region has the DNA TGTGCCACCAAGCTTAATTCCATAGCCGGGGAGCTGTTTTTT.

V and J are TRBV6-1 and TRBJ2-7; the D gene is possibly TRBD1 (6 bases). Germline-derived CDR1 and CDR2 are MNHNS and SASEGT. This CDR3 has 15 residues. Deletions cut 6 bases from V and 7 bases from J, with 22 bases between. In nucleotides, the CDR3 is TGTGCCAGCAGGCAAATGGGGGCCCAACGCTGGGAGCAGTACTTC. Protein sequence: CASRQMGAQRWEQYF.

The chain uses TRBV5-1 and TRBJ2-7, with D tentatively TRBD1 or TRBD2 (5 bases each). The germline V and J ends were trimmed by 8 bases and 2 bases, with 29 bases remaining between them. Germline loops: CDR1 SGHRS, CDR2 YFSETQ. This CDR3 spans 18 amino acids. The chain's CDR3 is CARSGLTGSSRRTYEQYF. The CDR3 DNA follows: TGCGCCAGAAGCGGACTCACAGGCTCCTCCCGGAGAACCTACGAGCAGTACTTC.

The chain uses TRBV28 and TRBJ1-2, with 9 bases lining up with TRBD1. This CDR3 contains 12 residues. From germline, CDR1 is MDHEN and CDR2 SYDVKM. Trimming cost V 9 bases and J 8 bases; bases outside gene matches: 7. CDR3 residues: CASYRGHWGYTF. The CDR3 region has the DNA TGTGCCAGTTACAGGGGGCACTGGGGCTACACCTTC.

The chain uses TRBV20-1 and TRBJ1-5, with TRBD1 matching over 11 bases. Trimming removed 6 bases from V and 1 base from J; junction bases left unmatched: 2. CDR1 DFQATT and CDR2 SNEGSKA come from the germline V gene (reference sequence). This CDR3 contains 14 residues. The CDR3, as DNA: TGCAGTGCGGGGACAGGGGGGAGCAATCAGCCCCAGCATTTT. The encoded protein is CSAGTGGSNQPQHF.

This clonotype was counted many times. This chain uses TRBV6-5 with TRBJ1-5; the D is unclear. Looked up from germline, CDR1 is MNHEY and CDR2 is SVGAGI. The CDR3 is 12 residues long. V was pared by 6 bases and J by 4 bases, with 7 bases between. The DNA for the CDR3 is TGTGCCAGCAGATCTGGTAATCAGCCCCAGCATTTT. Amino acids: CASRSGNQPQHF.

This clonotype appeared a few times. The CDR3 nucleotides read TGCGCCAGCACCACCGTGCCAGGCAATCAGCCCCAGCATTTT. It encodes CASTTVPGNQPQHF. The chain has TRBV5-1 and TRBJ1-5; D is ambiguous. V was shortened by 6 bases and J by 2 bases, with 12 bases between the two germline ends. The CDR3 loop spans 14 amino acids. From germline, CDR1 is SGHRS and CDR2 YFSETQ.

The sample holds many counts of this clonotype. The chain joins TRBV6-1 to TRBJ1-1; no clear D. Trimming removed 6 bases from V and 4 bases from J, with 9 bases in between. This CDR3 has 12 residues. CDR1 is MNHNS and CDR2 is SASEGT in the germline V gene. CDR3: CASSGPSTEAFF. The DNA of the CDR3 is TGTGCCAGCAGCGGACCGAGCACTGAAGCTTTCTTT.

This chain uses TRBV5-1 with TRBJ2-7; D gene ambiguous. The germline V gene has CDR1 SGHRS and CDR2 YFSETQ. CDR3 length: 15 amino acids. V was cut by 4 bases and J by 0 bases, with 14 bases left in between. The CDR3 reads CASSMSPESSYEQYF. The CDR3 bases are TGCGCCAGCAGCATGAGCCCGGAGAGCTCCTACGAGCAGTACTTC.

Ten or more counts support this clonotype. The chain employs TRBV3-1 and TRBJ1-3, with D possibly being TRBD1 (5 bases). CDR1 and CDR2 from the germline V gene are LGHDT and YNNKEL (reference sequence). The V and J ends lost 4 bases and 0 bases respectively, with 10 bases between them. There are 15 residues in the CDR3. For the CDR3, the DNA is TGTGCCAGCAGCCCCAGAACAGGCTCTGGAAACACCATATATTTT. It yields the protein CASSPRTGSGNTIYF.

This chain joins TRBV7-9 and TRBJ2-7, with no clear D. The germline V gene has CDR1 SEHNR and CDR2 FQNEAQ (reference sequence). This CDR3 has 14 residues. The V end lost 2 bases, the J end lost 3 bases, and 11 bases lay between the germline ends. CDR3: CASSLWGDNYEQYF. CDR3 nucleotide sequence: TGTGCCAGCAGCTTATGGGGTGACAACTACGAGCAGTACTTC. Looking up the rest from reference TRBV7-9 and TRBJ2-7 gives the full variable domain: DTGVSQNPRHKITKRGQNVTFRCDPISEHNRLYWYRQTLGQGPEFLTYFQNEAQLEKSRLLSDRFSAERPKGSFSTLEIQRTEQGDSAMYLCASSLWGDNYEQYFGPGTRLTVT.

V usage is TRBV3-1 and J usage is TRBJ1-3, with a tentative D call TRBD1 (5 bases). This CDR3 contains 16 residues. V gave up 4 bases and J gave up 4 bases, with 17 bases separating them. In germline, CDR1 is LGHDT, CDR2 YNNKEL (reference sequence). The CDR3: CASSLRDPRNGNTIYF. CDR3 DNA sequence: TGTGCCAGCAGCCTCCGGGACCCCAGAAACGGAAACACCATATATTTT.

The sample holds a few counts of this clonotype. The J gene is TRBJ1-2, the V gene TRBV12-3 or TRBV12-4; 8 bases agree with TRBD1. V lost 7 bases, J lost 6 bases, and 7 bases stayed unmatched. There are 13 residues in the CDR3. For the CDR3, the DNA is TGTGCCAGCAAAACGGACAGGGCTCATGGCTACACCTTC. Translation: CASKTDRAHGYTF.